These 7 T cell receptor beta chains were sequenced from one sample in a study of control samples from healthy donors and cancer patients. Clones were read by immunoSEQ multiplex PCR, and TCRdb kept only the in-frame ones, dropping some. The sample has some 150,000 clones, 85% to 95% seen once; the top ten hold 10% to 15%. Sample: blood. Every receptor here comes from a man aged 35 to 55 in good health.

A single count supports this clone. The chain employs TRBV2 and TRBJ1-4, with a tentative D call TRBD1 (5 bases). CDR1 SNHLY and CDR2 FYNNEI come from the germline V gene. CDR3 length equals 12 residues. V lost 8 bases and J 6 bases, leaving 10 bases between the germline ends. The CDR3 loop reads CASGREDEKLFF. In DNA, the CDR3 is TGTGCCAGCGGCAGGGAGGATGAAAAACTGTTTTTT.

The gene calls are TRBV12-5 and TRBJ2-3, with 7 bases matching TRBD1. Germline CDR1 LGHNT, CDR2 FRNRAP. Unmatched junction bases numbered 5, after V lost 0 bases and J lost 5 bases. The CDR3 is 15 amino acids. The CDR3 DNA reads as TGTGCTAGTGGTTTGGTACAGGGGCCCCGAGATACGCAGTATTTT. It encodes CASGLVQGPRDTQYF.

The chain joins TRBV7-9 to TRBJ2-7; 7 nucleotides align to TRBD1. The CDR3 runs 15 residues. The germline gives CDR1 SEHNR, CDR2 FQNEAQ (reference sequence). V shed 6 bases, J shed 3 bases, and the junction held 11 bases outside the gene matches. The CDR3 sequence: CASSYTGAPGYEQYF. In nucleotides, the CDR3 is TGTGCCAGCAGTTACACAGGGGCACCGGGCTACGAGCAGTACTTC.

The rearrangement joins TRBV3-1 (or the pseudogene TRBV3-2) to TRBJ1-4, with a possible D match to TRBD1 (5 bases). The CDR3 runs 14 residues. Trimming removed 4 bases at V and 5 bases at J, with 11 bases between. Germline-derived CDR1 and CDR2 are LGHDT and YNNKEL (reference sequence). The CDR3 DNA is TGTGCCAGCAGCCGGGACGTCGGGAATGAAAAACTGTTTTTT. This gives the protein CASSRDVGNEKLFF.

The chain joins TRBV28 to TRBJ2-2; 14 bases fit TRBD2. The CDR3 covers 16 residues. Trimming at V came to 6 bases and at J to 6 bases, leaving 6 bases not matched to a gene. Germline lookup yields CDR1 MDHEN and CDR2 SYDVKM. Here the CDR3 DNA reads TGTGCCAGCAGCCAGGGACTAGCGGGAGAGGCCGGGGAGCTGTTTTTT. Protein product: CASSQGLAGEAGELFF.

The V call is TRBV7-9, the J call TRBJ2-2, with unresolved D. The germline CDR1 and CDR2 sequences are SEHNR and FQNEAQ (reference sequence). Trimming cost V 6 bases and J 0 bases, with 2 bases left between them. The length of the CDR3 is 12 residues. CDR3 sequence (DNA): TGTGCCAGCAGAACGAACACCGGGGAGCTGTTTTTT. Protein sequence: CASRTNTGELFF.

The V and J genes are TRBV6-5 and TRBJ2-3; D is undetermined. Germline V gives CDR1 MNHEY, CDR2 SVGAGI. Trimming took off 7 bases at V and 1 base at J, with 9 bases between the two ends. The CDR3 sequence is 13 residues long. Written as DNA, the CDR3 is TGTGCCAGCATGAACCTCCGCACAGATACGCAGTATTTT. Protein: CASMNLRTDTQYF.